The text below deals with one TCR beta chain. Its antigen is unknown. No much larger clonotype is one base removed from it; base qualities were not supplied. The entry originates in a study of somatic mutations in cytotoxic T cells in rheumatoid arthritis (dated by TCRdb to about 2017). Regarding the research as a whole: A FACSAria II or Sony SH800 was used to flow-sort some V beta antibody-stained T-cell populations at nearly 100% purity, and TCRB sequencing was also done on sorted V beta1+ cells. In newly diagnosed rheumatoid arthritis without treatment, the study examined if expanded CD8+ T-cell clones harbor somatic mutations, relying on TCRB deep sequencing to characterize clonality. TCRB deep sequencing covered some 60 patients with rheumatoid arthritis along with 20 to 25 healthy controls. The median ages of the patient and control groups were essentially identical. What the authors observed across the whole study: No adjustment for multiple comparisons was made for the slight TRBV07 underrepresentation in patients. CD8+ T-cell clonality did not differ significantly between rheumatoid arthritis patients and age-matched healthy controls. Viral specificity could not be ruled out by absence from virus-specific databases, and the antigen targets of the expanded CD8+ clones remained unknown. The largest CD8+ clone made up more than 20% of CD8+ cells in about an eighth of the 65 patients, and blood and synovial fluid shared several identical CD8+ TCRB sequences. An increase of CD8+ clonality with age was seen in patients (Spearman r ≈ 0.46) but not in healthy controls.

From the cysteine through the phenylalanine, the CDR3 covers 15 amino acids. Of the read, only the CDR3 DNA is kept; its 45 bases are in frame from base 1. Trimmed from V: 5 bases; trimmed from J: 4 bases; junction bases lacking a gene match: 11. CDR1 MNHNY and CDR2 SVGAGI were looked up in the germline V gene (reference sequence). The roughly 20 healthy controls were blood donors whose buffy coats were used; they had a median age of approximately 58 years (range 21-70), and more than 45% were female. CD4+ and CD8+ cells were isolated by positive magnetic bead selection on an AutoMACS, and purity was checked by flow cytometry. Peripheral blood mononuclear cells were obtained using density gradient separation with Ficoll-Paque PLUS. DNA from CD4-enriched, CD8-enriched or PBMC samples was extracted using Nucleospin Tissue or Tissue XS kits and then quantified on a Qubit 2.0 fluorometer. TCRB CDR3 sequencing used the immunoSEQ assay on genomic DNA. The authors' analysis ran thus. Analyses were restricted to productive TCRB rearrangements. Defining a clone by its unique TCRB CDR3 sequence, the study calculated clonality as a productive clonality index derived from Shannon entropy. To calculate repertoire overlap between two samples, the template counts of each clone were considered relative to each sample's total templates. V-gene usage from TCRB sequencing and V-gene usage measured by flow cytometry were correlated (Spearman r of approximately 0.66). TCRdb carries this immuneACCESS record with in-frame sequences only. Its versions omit some clonotypes, under half of them owing to an unresolved V gene in the studies checked, with the rest unexplained. Clone size and the V and J calls come from that table; the DNA yielded D and trimming. The sample table records over 8,500 clones; around 75% of these occur just once. The ten biggest clones cover 30% to 40% of the sample.

Source material: CD8+ T cells sorted from blood. The sequence came from a man in his fifties or sixties in good health. The chain is encoded by TRBV6-6 joined to TRBJ2-7; 7 central nucleotides agree with TRBD2. The bases read TGTGCCAGCAGTACCCCCCGGGACTACCTATACGAGCAGTACTTC. It codes for CASSTPRDYLYEQYF.